The next 23 T cell receptor beta chains were all read from a single sample in a study of T-cell reconstitution after alpha-beta-depleted transplantation in children. As it was prepared, the TCRbeta library received unique molecular identifiers. TCRdb re-called the PCR reads through MiXCR, storing one row per CDR3 protein. The sample holds under 20,000 distinct CDR3 sequences, 13% seen once. Sequencing was performed on PBMCs, mostly from graft donor cells, taken 60 days after TCRalphabeta/CD19-depleted stem cell transplant. The receptors originated from a female patient aged 2 to 10 who had a stem cell transplant for congenital amegakaryocytic thrombocytopenia, so the T cells may come from the graft donor.

This clonotype was seen a single time. This chain uses TRBV29-1 with TRBJ2-7; D gene uncertain. V gave up 4 bases and J gave up 6 bases, with 7 bases separating them. This CDR3 region has 10 residues. CDR1 SQVTM and CDR2 ANQGSEA come from the germline V gene. The chain's CDR3 is CSVGGREQYF. The CDR3 nucleotides are TGCAGCGTTGGAGGTCGCGAGCAGTACTTC.

This clonotype was recorded many times. The CDR3 bases are TGCGCCAGCAGCCCGATCGGGAGGGCGCCTGGCTACACCTTC. This sequence encodes CASSPIGRAPGYTF. V is TRBV4-1 and J is TRBJ1-2; D ambiguous. Trimming shortened V by 4 bases and J by 7 bases, and 16 bases separated the two germline ends. Germline assignment: CDR1 MGHRA and CDR2 YSYEKL. The CDR3 length is 14 residues.

The sample holds many counts of this clonotype. V and J are TRBV28 and TRBJ1-4; unclear D gene. The CDR3 loop spans 13 amino acids. V dropped 2 bases and J dropped 4 bases, with 5 bases sitting between them. Germline-derived CDR1 and CDR2 are MDHEN and SYDVKM. The CDR3 is CASSLMVNEKLFF. The CDR3 DNA reads TGTGCCAGCAGTTTAATGGTTAATGAAAAACTGTTTTTT. Supplemented by reference TRBV28 and TRBJ1-4, the full variable domain reads DVKVTQSSRYLVKRTGEKVFLECVQDMDHENMFWYRQDPGLGLRLIYFSYDVKMKEKGDIPEGYSVSREKKERFSLILESASTNQTSMYLCASSLMVNEKLFFGSGTQLSVL.

This clonotype appeared many times. The gene calls are TRBV3-1 and TRBJ2-7, with 8 bases that match TRBD1. The CDR3 length is 16 residues. Germline V lookup: CDR1 LGHDT, CDR2 YNNKEL (reference sequence). V was clipped by 4 bases and J by 3 bases; unmatched bases: 11. CDR3 sequence: CASSPDYGTGYYEQYF. In nucleotides, the CDR3 is TGTGCCAGCAGCCCTGATTACGGGACAGGCTACTACGAGCAGTACTTC.

This chain links TRBV6-1 with TRBJ2-3; 7 bases line up with TRBD2. The V and J ends lost 6 bases and 8 bases, in that order; junction bases with no gene match: 11. The CDR3 is 14 amino acids. Germline CDR1 reads MNHNS; CDR2 reads SASEGT. The DNA for the CDR3 is TGTGCCAGCAGATCGGGACTAAAGGGTTTTACGCAGTATTTT. It translates to CASRSGLKGFTQYF.

Many counts were recorded for this clonotype. The chain carries TRBV20-1 and TRBJ2-3, with a possible D match to TRBD2 (7 bases). CDR3 length: 13 amino acids. Germline lookup yields CDR1 DFQATT and CDR2 SNEGSKA (reference sequence). The CDR3 DNA follows: TGCGGTTTTTACAGGGAGGGGGCAGATACGCAGTATTTT. This gives the protein CGFYREGADTQYF.

This clonotype was counted ten times or more. J is TRBJ2-3 and V is TRBV19; D may match TRBD1 or TRBD2 (5 bases each). CDR3 size: 16 residues. Trimming left V 5 bases short and J 2 bases short, with 17 bases between. In germline, CDR1 is LNHDA, CDR2 SQIVND (reference sequence). CDR3 sequence (DNA): TGTGCCAGTAGTCCAGGGTGGAGCGGCCTCACAGATACGCAGTATTTT. Protein: CASSPGWSGLTDTQYF. Full variable domain (remainder filled in from reference TRBV19 and TRBJ2-3): DGGITQSPKYLFRKEGQNVTLSCEQNLNHDAMYWYRQDPGQGLRLIYYSQIVNDFQKGDIAEGYSVSREKKESFPLTVTSAQKNPTAFYLCASSPGWSGLTDTQYFGPGTRLTVL.

This clonotype was detected ten times or more. The chain recombines TRBV12-3 or TRBV12-4 with TRBJ1-2; 7 nucleotides align to TRBD1. With V trimmed by 2 bases and J by 7 bases, 7 bases remained unmatched. The CDR3 has 14 residues. The CDR3 is CASSLTGELGGYTF. In DNA, the CDR3 is TGTGCCAGCAGTTTAACAGGGGAGTTAGGTGGCTACACCTTC.

The genes are TRBV6-5 and TRBJ2-5, with 7 bases matching TRBD2. Germline trimming cut 4 bases from V and 4 bases from J; bases unmatched to any gene: 12. Germline V gene data show CDR1 as MNHEY and CDR2 as SVGAGI. This CDR3 is built from 16 residues. The DNA for the CDR3 is TGTGCCAGCAGTTCCAGCTTACCGGGACTATCAGAGACCCAGTACTTC. Amino acids: CASSSSLPGLSETQYF.

This clonotype was recorded many times. The CDR3 sequence is CASSPTIGNNEQFF. CDR3 bases: TGCGCCAGCAGCCCTACGATAGGAAACAATGAGCAGTTCTTC. This chain links TRBV5-1 with TRBJ2-1; D ambiguous. Trimming took 4 bases from V and 5 from J, leaving 13 bases between them. The length of the CDR3 is 14 residues. CDR1 and CDR2 from the germline V gene are SGHRS and YFSETQ.

In its sample, this clonotype was seen many times. This chain joins TRBV7-3 and TRBJ2-3; 14 positions match TRBD2. This CDR3 contains 16 residues. V gave up 5 bases and J gave up 6 bases; unmatched junction bases: 7. Looked up from germline, CDR1 is SGHTA and CDR2 is FQGTGA. Here the CDR3 DNA reads TGTGCCAGCAGCCTCGGGACTAGCGGGAGCGGTGATACGCAGTATTTT. It codes for CASSLGTSGSGDTQYF.

This clonotype was found a few times. A much larger clone differs from this one at a single base, so this may be a read error. The V call is TRBV4-1, the J call TRBJ1-3; unclear D gene. Per germline, CDR1 MGHRA and CDR2 YSYEKL. This CDR3 contains 14 residues. CDR3 residues: CASSKGISGNAIYF. CDR3 sequence (DNA): TGCGCCAGCAGCAAAGGCATCTCTGGAAACGCCATATATTTT.

This clonotype was recorded at least ten times. The V call is TRBV12-3 or TRBV12-4, the J call TRBJ2-7; D may be TRBD1 (6 bases). Trimming shortened V by 3 bases and J by 3 bases, and 12 bases separated the two germline ends. The CDR3 has 14 amino acids. CDR3 nucleotide sequence: TGTGCCAGCAGTTTCGGTGCAGGGGACTACGAGCAGTACTTC. This translates into CASSFGAGDYEQYF.

This clonotype was seen many times. V gene TRBV20-1 combines with J gene TRBJ2-1, with TRBD1 matching over 8 bases. The CDR3 extends over 16 amino acids. The junction had 10 bases not matched to a gene; V was cut back by 6 bases and J by 0 bases. Germline V gene data show CDR1 as DFQATT and CDR2 as SNEGSKA (reference sequence). DNA of the CDR3: TGCAGTGCGGTTTGGACAGGGTGGGACTCCTACAATGAGCAGTTCTTC. Residues: CSAVWTGWDSYNEQFF.

This clonotype was observed once. J is TRBJ2-1 and V is TRBV11-1; 10 bases match TRBD2. The J segment lost 4 bases and the V segment lost 5 bases, leaving 14 bases of the junction unmatched. Germline CDR1 and CDR2: SGHAT and FQDESV (reference sequence). CDR3 length: 18 residues. CDR3 residues: CASSRGGLAGVKYNEQFF. The DNA for the CDR3 is TGTGCCAGCAGCCGGGGCGGGCTAGCGGGAGTGAAATACAATGAGCAGTTCTTC.

The chain combines TRBV7-2 with TRBJ2-1, with D hard to call. V was cut by 0 bases and J by 8 bases, with 8 bases left in between. This CDR3 is 13 amino acids long. Germline V gene data show CDR1 as SGHTA and CDR2 as FQGNSA. CDR3 DNA: TGTGCCAGCAGCTTAGCCGTGAGCTATGAGCAGTTCTTC. As protein: CASSLAVSYEQFF.

This clonotype appeared many times. The chain employs TRBV5-1 and TRBJ2-5, with 9 bases fitting TRBD2. V shed 3 bases and J 5 bases; nucleotides not matched to a gene: 17. The CDR3 has 18 residues. Germline CDR1 SGHRS, CDR2 YFSETQ. CDR3 amino acids: CASSSPRLAGLSWETQYF. The CDR3 bases are TGCGCCAGCAGCTCGCCCCGGCTAGCGGGACTGAGTTGGGAGACCCAGTACTTC.

In its sample, this clonotype was seen many times. The chain carries TRBV2 and TRBJ2-7, with 14 positions matching TRBD2. Germline CDR1 is SNHLY and CDR2 is FYNNEI. The CDR3 consists of 18 residues. Trimming cost V 9 bases and J 0 bases; bases outside gene matches: 13. CDR3 in DNA: TGTGCCAGGTCGCATGGGACTAGCGGGAGCGACAGCTCCTACGAGCAGTACTTC. Protein product: CARSHGTSGSDSSYEQYF.

This clonotype was counted many times. The V gene is TRBV15, the J gene TRBJ2-5; D remains ambiguous. CDR3 size: 15 residues. V lost 5 bases and J 4 bases, leaving 17 bases between the germline ends. CDR1 and CDR2 (germline): LNHNV, YYDKDF (reference sequence). CDR3 nucleotides: TGTGCCACCAGCCTCACACCCCAGTGGGGAGAGACCCAGTACTTC. It encodes CATSLTPQWGETQYF.

This clonotype was seen repeatedly, ten times or more. The rearrangement links TRBV18 to TRBJ2-3; D not resolved. Germline CDR1 is KGHSH and CDR2 is LQKENI. This CDR3 spans 14 amino acids. V was trimmed by 2 bases and J by 2 bases, leaving 8 bases between them. CDR3 region: CASSPGRSTDTQYF. The CDR3 DNA reads as TGTGCCAGCTCACCAGGCCGGTCCACAGATACGCAGTATTTT.

This clonotype was observed a few times. The chain recombines TRBV20-1 with TRBJ2-3; D is ambiguous. Trimming removed 0 bases at V and 3 bases at J, with 10 bases between. Germline V gives CDR1 DFQATT, CDR2 SNEGSKA (reference sequence). The CDR3 runs 14 residues. CDR3 in DNA: TGCAGTGCTAGAGACCCCCTAGGAACAGATACGCAGTATTTT. It encodes CSARDPLGTDTQYF.

CDR3 in amino acids: CASSQRTSGTTDTQYF. In DNA form, the CDR3 reads TGTGCCAGCAGCCAGCGTACTAGCGGCACCACAGATACGCAGTATTTT. J is TRBJ2-3 and V is TRBV7-2; TRBD2 agrees at 8 bases. The CDR3 is made up of 16 amino acids. J was trimmed by 2 bases and V by 5 bases; bases with no gene match: 9. In germline, CDR1 is SGHTA, CDR2 FQGNSA.

There are many counts of this clonotype. CDR3 protein: CASSLGVQYF. The CDR3 bases are TGTGCCAGCAGCTTAGGGGTACAGTACTTC. The genes are TRBV11-2 and TRBJ2-7; D ambiguous. CDR1 is SGHAT and CDR2 is FQNNGV in the germline V gene. V lost 1 base, J lost 10 bases, and 5 bases lay in between. The CDR3 has 10 residues.